The 10 T cell receptor beta chains given below trace back to one sample, sequenced in a study of response to subunit inactivated influenza vaccine (dated by TCRdb to 2017 to 2018). The library relied on RT-PCR. These reads were obtained on an Illumina HiSeq 2500. The public reads were reprocessed in TCRdb via fastp at Q25 and MiXCR, keeping in-frame beta chains. Every distinct CDR3 protein forms one entry, paired with its most common genes and DNA. The sample table shows roughly 500,000 distinct CDR3 sequences, and approximately 24% are seen once. The ten biggest clones cover around 2.8% of the sample. The sample also formed part of further work on T cells expressing NK-cell markers. The second study's authors report: The TCR beta cDNA libraries were made using 5'RACE template switching, a step that added both a universal primer site and unique molecular identifiers.

Source: CD4+ T cells sorted from PBMCs, taken 11 to 12 days after vaccination. Receptors were obtained from a man aged 50-60 years who received an inactivated influenza vaccine. Donor details come from another sample of the same person, matched by shared clones.

This clonotype has just a few counts. The chain employs TRBV11-2 and TRBJ2-3, with D maybe TRBD1 (6 bases). CDR1 is SGHAT, CDR2 FQNNGV, per germline. The V and J ends lost 4 bases and 4 bases respectively, with 24 bases between them. This CDR3 has 18 residues. The CDR3 is CASSSLHRNRAKSDTQYF. The CDR3 nucleotides read TGTGCCAGCAGCTCCCTACACCGGAACAGGGCGAAATCAGATACGCAGTATTTT. The full variable domain, rest sourced from reference TRBV11-2 and TRBJ2-3, is EAGVAQSPRYKIIEKRQSVAFWCNPISGHATLYWYQQILGQGPKLLIQFQNNGVVDDSQLPKDRFSAERLKGVDSTLKIQPAKLEDSAVYLCASSSLHRNRAKSDTQYFGPGTRLTVL.

The chain couples TRBV7-6 to TRBJ1-5; D is undetermined. V dropped 0 bases and J dropped 0 bases, with 9 bases sitting between them. There are 16 residues in the CDR3. The germline V gene encodes CDR1 SGHVS and CDR2 FNYEAQ. The CDR3: CASSLARRLSNQPQHF. CDR3 bases: TGTGCCAGCAGCTTAGCGCGGCGACTTAGCAATCAGCCCCAGCATTTT. The full variable domain, with the rest looked up from reference TRBV7-6 and TRBJ1-5, is GAGVSQSPRYKVTKRGQDVALRCDPISGHVSLYWYRQALGQGPEFLTYFNYEAQQDKSGLPNDRFSAERPEGSISTLTIQRTEQRDSAMYRCASSLARRLSNQPQHFGDGTRLSIL.

The chain combines TRBV6-5 with TRBJ2-7; D might be TRBD1 (7 bases). V was cut by 2 bases and J by 4 bases, with 12 bases left in between. The CDR3 covers 14 residues. The V gene's germline CDR1 is MNHEY and CDR2 SVGAGI. In DNA form, the CDR3 reads TGTGCCAGCAGTTACCCAGGGGGGTCGTACGAGCAGTACTTC. This gives the protein CASSYPGGSYEQYF.

The genes are TRBV29-1 and TRBJ2-7, with TRBD1 identical over 9 bases. CDR1 and CDR2 (germline): SQVTM, ANQGSEA. The V segment lost 6 bases and the J segment 2 bases; nucleotides outside the gene matches: 8. The CDR3 is 14 amino acids. CDR3 nucleotides: TGCAGCGTAGGCGACAGGGGGAGCACCTACGAGCAGTACTTC. Amino acid sequence: CSVGDRGSTYEQYF.

V gene TRBV9 combines with J gene TRBJ1-1, with a tentative D call TRBD1 (6 bases). Germline loops: CDR1 SGDLS, CDR2 YYNGEE. This CDR3 is 16 amino acids long. Trimming removed 0 bases from V and 1 base from J, with 13 bases in between. This CDR3 reads CASSVGSRGQNTEAFF. The CDR3 DNA reads TGTGCCAGCAGCGTAGGGTCAAGGGGACAGAACACTGAAGCTTTCTTT.

This clonotype was counted only a few times. The chain employs TRBV29-1 and TRBJ2-1; 8 bases map to TRBD1. The trim removed 5 bases at V and 3 bases at J, leaving 9 bases unmatched. In germline, CDR1 is SQVTM, CDR2 ANQGSEA. CDR3 length: 15 residues. The CDR3 sequence is CSVSDRGRNYNEQFF. The CDR3 DNA reads as TGCAGCGTTTCAGACAGGGGTCGAAACTACAATGAGCAGTTCTTC.

The rearrangement uses TRBV2 and TRBJ1-6; D remains unclear. The CDR3 contains 13 residues. The germline V gene encodes CDR1 SNHLY and CDR2 FYNNEI. V was clipped by 2 bases and J by 8 bases, with 7 bases between them. This CDR3 is CASSERADSPLHF. The CDR3 DNA sequence: TGTGCCAGCAGTGAACGGGCGGATTCACCCCTCCACTTT.

This clonotype turned up a few times. The chain links TRBV7-9 to TRBJ2-7; D is possibly TRBD1 (7 bases). Germline values: CDR1 SEHNR, CDR2 FQNEAQ (reference sequence). Trimming left V 4 bases short and J 3 bases short, with 22 bases between. This CDR3 is 17 amino acids long. The CDR3 here is CASSSDRRVLRHYEQYF. The CDR3 DNA sequence: TGTGCCAGCAGCTCGGACAGGAGGGTCCTACGCCACTACGAGCAGTACTTC.

The V and J genes are TRBV21-1 and TRBJ1-5. TRBV21-1 is labeled a pseudogene. The CDR3 has 18 amino acids. CDR3: CASIDKVSHQGGNQPQHF. The DNA for the CDR3 is TGTGCCAGCATCGACAAGGTTTCGCACCAAGGTGGCAATCAGCCCCAGCATTTT.

This clonotype was detected a few times. The gene calls are TRBV20-1 and TRBJ1-1; 7 bases match TRBD1. The CDR3 sequence is 15 residues long. The ends lost 6 bases at V and 3 bases at J; junction bases unmatched: 13. Germline lookup yields CDR1 DFQATT and CDR2 SNEGSKA (reference sequence). CDR3 bases: TGCAGTGCCACACCCCGGGGCCAGGGGGACACTGAAGCTTTCTTT. Encoded protein: CSATPRGQGDTEAFF.